What follows describes a single TCR beta chain. This sample was taken from a study of T-cell reconstitution after alpha-beta-depleted transplantation in children. Unique molecular identifiers featured in how the TCRbeta library was prepared. TCRdb used MiXCR to reprocess the PCR reads, holding one entry per CDR3 protein. The data show hundreds of thousands of distinct CDR3 sequences, with approximately 14% seen just once and approximately 0.8% held by the top ten. V shed 6 bases and J shed 3 bases, with 15 bases lying between them. Germline V gene lookup returns CDR1 MDHEN and CDR2 SYDVKM. The CDR3 has 14 residues.

The TCR sequence derives from a girl aged 2-10 years with congenital amegakaryocytic thrombocytopenia, due to receive a stem cell transplant. The chain joins TRBV28 to TRBJ2-7; a possible D gene is TRBD2 (6 bases). Material: PBMCs, obtained before TCRalphabeta/CD19-depleted stem cell transplant. The CDR3 loop reads CASRPGGSYYEQYF. Written as DNA, the CDR3 is TGTGCCAGCAGACCCGGGGGTTCCTACTACGAGCAGTACTTC. Full variable domain (missing parts from reference TRBV28 and TRBJ2-7): DVKVTQSSRYLVKRTGEKVFLECVQDMDHENMFWYRQDPGLGLRLIYFSYDVKMKEKGDIPEGYSVSREKKERFSLILESASTNQTSMYLCASRPGGSYYEQYFGPGTRLTVT.